This T cell receptor (beta chain) originates from a study of T cell responses to AZD1222 COVID-19 vaccine. About this clone itself: Its antigen is as yet unknown.

Sequencing used immunoSEQ multiplex PCR; TCRdb keeps in-frame clones, though not all of them. This repertoire shows about 93,000 clones, 80% to 90% found once; its top ten account for approximately 15%. Germline CDR1 SGHKS, CDR2 YYEKEE (reference sequence). Trimming took 1 base from V and 3 from J, leaving 13 bases between them. CDR3 length equals 15 residues. The study's findings and limits: Donors were chiefly white British, with a greater number of females, and clonal diversity was perhaps underestimated. CD4 TCRs associated with vaccination spanned spike, dominating at 160-218 and 743-854. A reported finding is that nearly half of spike-specific TCRs target unmutated variant regions. Researchers took repertoire samples only after the peak T cell response had come.

The source material was peripheral blood, sampled on day 0 of AZD1222 vaccination. The chain recombines TRBV5-5 with TRBJ1-1; D remains unclear. The sequence was obtained from an adult in good health. The DNA of the CDR3 is TGTGCCAGCAGCTTGACGGCTTCCACTTACACTGAAGCTTTCTTT. It translates to CASSLTASTYTEAFF.